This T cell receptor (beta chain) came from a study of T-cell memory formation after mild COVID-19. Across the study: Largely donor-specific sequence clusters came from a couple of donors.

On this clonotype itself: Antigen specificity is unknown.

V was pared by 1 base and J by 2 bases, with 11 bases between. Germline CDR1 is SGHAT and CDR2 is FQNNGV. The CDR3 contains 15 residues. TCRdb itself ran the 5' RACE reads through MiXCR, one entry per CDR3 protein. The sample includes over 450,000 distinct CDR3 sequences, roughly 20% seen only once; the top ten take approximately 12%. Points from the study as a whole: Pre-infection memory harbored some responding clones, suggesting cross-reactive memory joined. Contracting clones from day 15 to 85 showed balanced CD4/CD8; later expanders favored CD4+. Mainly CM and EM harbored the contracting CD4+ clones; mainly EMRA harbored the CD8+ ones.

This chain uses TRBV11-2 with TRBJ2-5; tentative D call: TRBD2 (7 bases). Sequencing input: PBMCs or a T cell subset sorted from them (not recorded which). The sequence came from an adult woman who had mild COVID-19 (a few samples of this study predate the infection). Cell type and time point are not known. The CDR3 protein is CASSLGRGAQETQYF. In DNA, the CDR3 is TGTGCCAGCAGCTTAGGCCGGGGGGCGCAAGAGACCCAGTACTTC. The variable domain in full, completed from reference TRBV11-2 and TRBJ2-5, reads EAGVAQSPRYKIIEKRQSVAFWCNPISGHATLYWYQQILGQGPKLLIQFQNNGVVDDSQLPKDRFSAERLKGVDSTLKIQPAKLEDSAVYLCASSLGRGAQETQYFGPGTRLLVL.